This T cell receptor (beta chain) was retrieved from a study of shared clonotypes between healthy human individuals. Whole-study results and caveats: The study found lower generation probabilities in non-shared clonotypes than in those shared by all four donors. Clonotype sharing among donors was expected to depend on sequencing depth. Rarefaction analysis demonstrated incomplete sorted-subset sequencing notwithstanding large depth.

With respect to this clone: Its antigen is not known.

Libraries were prepared by immunoSEQ multiplex PCR; TCRdb keeps only in-frame clonotypes and omits some of them. The data contain around 2.1 million clones, more than 90% of them seen just once; the ten biggest clones take up roughly 0.13%. The sequencing sample was made of naive CD4+ T cells sorted from blood. Subset indicated: CD45RA+ positively selected. The TCR sequence derives from a man aged 18 to 29 in good health.

The CDR3 loop reads CASSESRREGPEEQYF. The CDR3 coding sequence is TGCGCCAGCAGTGAGTCTAGGAGGGAGGGCCCGGAGGAGCAGTACTTC. The rearrangement links TRBV10-1 to TRBJ2-7; 7 bases agree with TRBD2. Germline V lookup: CDR1 WNHNN, CDR2 SYGVQD (reference sequence). Trimming cost V 0 bases and J 7 bases; bases outside gene matches: 12. This CDR3 has 16 amino acids.